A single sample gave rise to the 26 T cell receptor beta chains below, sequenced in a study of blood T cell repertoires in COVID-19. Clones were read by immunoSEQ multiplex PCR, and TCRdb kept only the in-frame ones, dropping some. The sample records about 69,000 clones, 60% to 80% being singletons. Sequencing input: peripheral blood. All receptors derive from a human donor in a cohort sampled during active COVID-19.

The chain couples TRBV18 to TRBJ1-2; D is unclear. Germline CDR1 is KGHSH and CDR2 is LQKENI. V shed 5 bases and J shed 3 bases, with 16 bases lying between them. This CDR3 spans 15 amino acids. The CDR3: CASSEREEGYYGYTF. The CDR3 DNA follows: TGTGCCAGCTCAGAACGTGAGGAGGGTTACTATGGCTACACCTTC.

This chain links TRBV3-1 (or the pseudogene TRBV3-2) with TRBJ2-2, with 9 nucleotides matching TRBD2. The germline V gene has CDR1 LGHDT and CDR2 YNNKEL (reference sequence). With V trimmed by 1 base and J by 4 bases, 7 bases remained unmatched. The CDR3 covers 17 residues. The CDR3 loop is CASSQGTAGGSTGELFF. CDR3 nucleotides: TGTGCCAGCAGCCAAGGAACAGCGGGAGGCAGCACCGGGGAGCTGTTTTTT.

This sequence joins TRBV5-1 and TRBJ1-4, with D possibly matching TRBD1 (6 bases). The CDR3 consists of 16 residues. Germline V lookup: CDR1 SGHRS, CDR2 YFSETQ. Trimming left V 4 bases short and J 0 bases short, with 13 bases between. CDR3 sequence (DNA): TGCGCCAGCAGCCCCGGGACATCCGCAACTAATGAAAAACTGTTTTTT. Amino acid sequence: CASSPGTSATNEKLFF.

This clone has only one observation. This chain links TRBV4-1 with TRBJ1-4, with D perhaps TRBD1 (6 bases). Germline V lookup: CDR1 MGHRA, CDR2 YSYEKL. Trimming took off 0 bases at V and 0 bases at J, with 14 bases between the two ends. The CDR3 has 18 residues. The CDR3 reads CASSQEAGGASTNEKLFF. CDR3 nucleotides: TGCGCCAGCAGCCAAGAGGCGGGGGGGGCTTCAACTAATGAAAAACTGTTTTTT.

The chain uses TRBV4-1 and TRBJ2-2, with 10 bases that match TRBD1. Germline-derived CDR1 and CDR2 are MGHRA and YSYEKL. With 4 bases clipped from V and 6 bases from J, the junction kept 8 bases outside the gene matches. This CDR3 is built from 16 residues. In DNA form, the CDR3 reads TGCGCCAGCAGCCTACCGGGACAGGGGCGTTCCGGGGAGCTGTTTTTT. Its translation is CASSLPGQGRSGELFF.

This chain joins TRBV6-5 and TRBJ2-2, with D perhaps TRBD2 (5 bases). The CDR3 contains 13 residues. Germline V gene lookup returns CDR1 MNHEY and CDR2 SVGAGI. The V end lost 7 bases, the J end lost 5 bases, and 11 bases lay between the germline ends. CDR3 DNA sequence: TGTGCCAGCACCCTTTCGGGGACCGGGGAGCTGTTTTTT. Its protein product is CASTLSGTGELFF.

CDR3 loop: CASATEEETQYF. The CDR3 DNA sequence: TGTGCCAGCGCGACTGAGGAAGAGACCCAGTACTTC. The chain recombines TRBV6-5 with TRBJ2-5; D not certain. In germline, CDR1 is MNHEY, CDR2 SVGAGI. The V and J ends lost 8 bases and 3 bases respectively, with 10 bases between them. The CDR3 sequence is 12 residues long.

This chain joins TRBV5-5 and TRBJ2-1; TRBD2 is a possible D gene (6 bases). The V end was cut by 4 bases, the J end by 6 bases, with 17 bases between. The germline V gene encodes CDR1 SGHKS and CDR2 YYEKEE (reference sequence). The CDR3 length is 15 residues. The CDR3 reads CASSVSGLGFNEQFF. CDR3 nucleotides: TGTGCCAGCAGCGTTAGCGGCCTGGGGTTCAATGAGCAGTTCTTC.

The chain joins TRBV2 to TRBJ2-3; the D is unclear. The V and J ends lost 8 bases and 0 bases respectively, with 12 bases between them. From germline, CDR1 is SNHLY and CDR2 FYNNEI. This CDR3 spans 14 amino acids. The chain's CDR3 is CASVVTFSTDTQYF. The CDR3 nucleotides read TGTGCCAGCGTAGTGACTTTCAGCACAGATACGCAGTATTTT. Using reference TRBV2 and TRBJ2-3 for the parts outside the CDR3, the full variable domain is EPEVTQTPSHQVTQMGQEVILRCVPISNHLYFYWYRQILGQKVEFLVSFYNNEISEKSEIFDDQFSVERPDGSNFTLKIRSTKLEDSAMYFCASVVTFSTDTQYFGPGTRLTVL.

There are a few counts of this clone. CDR3 region: CASSVGSGGYGEAFF. The DNA for the CDR3 is TGTGCCAGCAGCGTTGGGTCTGGGGGGTACGGTGAAGCTTTCTTT. The chain combines TRBV9 with TRBJ1-1; D possibly corresponds to TRBD1 (5 bases). With 2 bases removed from V and 7 bases from J, the gap between germline ends came to 18 bases. Germline CDR1 is SGDLS and CDR2 is YYNGEE. The CDR3 totals 15 residues.

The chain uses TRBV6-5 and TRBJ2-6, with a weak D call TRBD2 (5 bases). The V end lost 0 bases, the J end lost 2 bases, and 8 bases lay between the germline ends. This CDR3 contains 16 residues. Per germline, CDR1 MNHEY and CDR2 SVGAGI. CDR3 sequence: CASSYSTRAGANVLTF. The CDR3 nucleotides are TGTGCCAGCAGTTACTCTACTAGAGCTGGGGCCAACGTCCTGACTTTC.

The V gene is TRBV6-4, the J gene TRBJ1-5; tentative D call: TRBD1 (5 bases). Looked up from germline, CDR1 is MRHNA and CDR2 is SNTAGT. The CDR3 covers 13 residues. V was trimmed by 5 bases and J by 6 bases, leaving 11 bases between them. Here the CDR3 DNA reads TGTGCCAGCAGTTCAGGGCCGGGTCAGCCCCAGCATTTT. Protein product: CASSSGPGQPQHF.

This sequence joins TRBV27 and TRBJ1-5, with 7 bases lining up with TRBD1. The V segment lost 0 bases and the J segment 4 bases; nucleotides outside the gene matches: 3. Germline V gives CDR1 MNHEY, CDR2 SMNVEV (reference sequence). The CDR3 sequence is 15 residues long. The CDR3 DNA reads TGTGCCAGCAGTTTATCTTGGGACAGAAATCAGCCCCAGCATTTT. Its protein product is CASSLSWDRNQPQHF.

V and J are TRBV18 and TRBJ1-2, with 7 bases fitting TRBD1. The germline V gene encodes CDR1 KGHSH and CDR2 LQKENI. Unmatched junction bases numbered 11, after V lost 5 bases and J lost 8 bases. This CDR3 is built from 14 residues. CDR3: CASSTATGPGGYTF. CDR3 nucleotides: TGTGCCAGCTCAACAGCGACAGGGCCGGGGGGCTACACCTTC.

CDR3 residues: CASSPPRQGPSNQPQHF. The CDR3 nucleotides are TGTGCCAGCAGCCCACCCCGACAGGGACCTAGCAATCAGCCCCAGCATTTT. The V and J genes are TRBV7-2 and TRBJ1-5; 7 nucleotides match TRBD1. Germline CDR1 and CDR2: SGHTA and FQGNSA. The CDR3 spans 17 residues. Trimming removed 5 bases from V and 0 bases from J; junction bases left unmatched: 10.

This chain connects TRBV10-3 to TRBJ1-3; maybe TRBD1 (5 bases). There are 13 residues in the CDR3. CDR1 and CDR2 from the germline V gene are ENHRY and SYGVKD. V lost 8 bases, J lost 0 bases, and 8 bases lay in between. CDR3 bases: TGTGCCATCCCCGACAGCTCTGGAAACACCATATATTTT. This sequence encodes CAIPDSSGNTIYF.

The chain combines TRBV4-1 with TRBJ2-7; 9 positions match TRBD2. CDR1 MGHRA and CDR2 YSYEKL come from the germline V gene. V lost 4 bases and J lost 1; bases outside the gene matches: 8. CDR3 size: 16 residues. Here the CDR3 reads CASSPTESGRSYEQYF. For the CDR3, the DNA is TGCGCCAGCAGCCCCACCGAAAGCGGGAGGTCCTACGAGCAGTACTTC.

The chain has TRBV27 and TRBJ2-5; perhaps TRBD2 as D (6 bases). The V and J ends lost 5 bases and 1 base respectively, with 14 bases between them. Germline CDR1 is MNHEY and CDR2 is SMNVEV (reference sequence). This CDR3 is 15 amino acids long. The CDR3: CASSTPRESQETQYF. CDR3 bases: TGTGCCAGCAGTACCCCCCGGGAGAGCCAAGAGACCCAGTACTTC.

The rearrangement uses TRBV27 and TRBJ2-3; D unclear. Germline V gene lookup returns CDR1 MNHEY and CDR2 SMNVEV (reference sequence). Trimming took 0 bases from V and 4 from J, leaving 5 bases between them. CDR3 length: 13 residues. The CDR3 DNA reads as TGTGCCAGCAGTTTATCCCCGGCAGATACGCAGTATTTT. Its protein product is CASSLSPADTQYF.

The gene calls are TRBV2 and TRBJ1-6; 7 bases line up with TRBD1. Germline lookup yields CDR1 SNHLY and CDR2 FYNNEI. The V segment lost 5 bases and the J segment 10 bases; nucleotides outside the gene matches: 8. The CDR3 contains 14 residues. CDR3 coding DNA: TGTGCCAGCAGTAACAGGGGATCTGCCTCACCCCTCCACTTT. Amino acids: CASSNRGSASPLHF.

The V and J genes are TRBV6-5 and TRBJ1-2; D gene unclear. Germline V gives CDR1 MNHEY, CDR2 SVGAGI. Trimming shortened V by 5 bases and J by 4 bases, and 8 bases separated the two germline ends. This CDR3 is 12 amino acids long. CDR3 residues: CASSLDSYGYTF. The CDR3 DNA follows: TGTGCCAGCAGTCTGGACTCCTATGGCTACACCTTC.

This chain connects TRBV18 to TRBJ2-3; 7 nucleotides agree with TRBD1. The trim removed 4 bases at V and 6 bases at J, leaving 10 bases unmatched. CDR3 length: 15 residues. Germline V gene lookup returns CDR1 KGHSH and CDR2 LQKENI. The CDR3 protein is CASSRQGWLTDTQYF. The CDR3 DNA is TGTGCCAGCTCACGACAGGGATGGCTTACGGATACGCAGTATTTT.

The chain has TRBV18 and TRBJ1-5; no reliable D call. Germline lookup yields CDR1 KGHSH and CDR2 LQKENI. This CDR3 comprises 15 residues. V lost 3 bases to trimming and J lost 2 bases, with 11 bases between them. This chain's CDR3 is CASSPEGSGNQPQHF. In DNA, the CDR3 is TGTGCCAGCTCACCGGAGGGTTCGGGCAATCAGCCCCAGCATTTT.

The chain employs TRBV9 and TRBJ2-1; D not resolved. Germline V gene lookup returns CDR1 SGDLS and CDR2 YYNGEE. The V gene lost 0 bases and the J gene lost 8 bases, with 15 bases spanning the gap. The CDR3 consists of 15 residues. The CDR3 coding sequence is TGTGCCAGCAGCGTAGTCGGCTCCCAGGTGGATGAGCAGTTCTTC. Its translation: CASSVVGSQVDEQFF.

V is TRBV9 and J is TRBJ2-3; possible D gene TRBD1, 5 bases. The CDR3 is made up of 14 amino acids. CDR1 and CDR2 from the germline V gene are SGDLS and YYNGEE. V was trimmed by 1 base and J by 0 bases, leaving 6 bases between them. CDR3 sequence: CASSVRQSTDTQYF. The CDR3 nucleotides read TGTGCCAGCAGCGTAAGACAGAGCACAGATACGCAGTATTTT.

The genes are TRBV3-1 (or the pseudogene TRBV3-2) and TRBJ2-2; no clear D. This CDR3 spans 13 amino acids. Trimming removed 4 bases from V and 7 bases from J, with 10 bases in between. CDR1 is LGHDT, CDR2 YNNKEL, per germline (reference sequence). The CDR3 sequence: CASSRMGDGELFF. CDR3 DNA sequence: TGTGCCAGCAGCCGGATGGGCGACGGGGAGCTGTTTTTT.